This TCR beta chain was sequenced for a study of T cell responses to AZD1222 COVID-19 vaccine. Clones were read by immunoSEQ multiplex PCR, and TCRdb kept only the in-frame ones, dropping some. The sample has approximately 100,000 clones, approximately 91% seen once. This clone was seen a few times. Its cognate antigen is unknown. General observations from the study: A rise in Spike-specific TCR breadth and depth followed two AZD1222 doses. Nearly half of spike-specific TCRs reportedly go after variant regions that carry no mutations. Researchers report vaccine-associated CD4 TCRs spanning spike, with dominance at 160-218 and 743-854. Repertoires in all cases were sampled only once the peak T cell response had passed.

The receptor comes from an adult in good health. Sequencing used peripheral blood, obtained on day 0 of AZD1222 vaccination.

The DNA for the CDR3 is TGTGCCAGTAGACAGGGTATTACGCAGTATTTT. This translates into CASRQGITQYF. J is TRBJ2-3 and V is TRBV19; D is possibly TRBD1 (6 bases). From germline, CDR1 is LNHDA and CDR2 SQIVND (reference sequence). The CDR3 sequence is 11 residues long. V was cut by 6 bases and J by 8 bases, with 9 bases left in between.